These 25 T cell receptor beta chains were all obtained from the same sample, sequenced in a study of Graves' ophthalmopathy and Graves' hyperthyroidism (dated by TCRdb to about 2018). TCRdb names Illumina HiSeq 2000 as the instrument used. For repertoire sequencing, TCR beta CDR3 regions were amplified from RNA transcripts. HTBI primers and the Qiagen OneStep RT-PCR kit were used in a first-round RT-PCR, which was followed by a second-round multiplex PCR, size selection and purification. TCRdb reprocessed the public reads (quality trimming at Q25 with fastp, clone calling with MiXCR) and kept in-frame beta chains. A single entry per CDR3 protein holds the most common genes and DNA from its merged rows. In this sample the table shows approximately 500,000 distinct CDR3 sequences, about 15% of which occur a single time. Around 9.8% of the sample is in the top ten clones. The sample consisted of blood. These receptors were collected from a woman younger than 45 with Graves' ophthalmopathy. Donor details come from another sample of the same person, matched by shared clones.

The chain couples TRBV9 to TRBJ1-6; no clear D gene. Germline CDR1 and CDR2: SGDLS and YYNGEE. The CDR3 loop spans 18 amino acids. V shed 0 bases and J shed 3 bases, with 16 bases lying between them. The CDR3 DNA sequence: TGTGCCAGCAGCGTAGCCCCCGGGGAGGTCGACTATAATTCACCCCTCCACTTT. It specifies CASSVAPGEVDYNSPLHF.

The genes are TRBV12-3 or TRBV12-4 and TRBJ2-2; 10 positions agree with TRBD2. Trimming removed 8 bases from V and 3 bases from J; junction bases left unmatched: 6. The CDR3 sequence is 15 residues long. The CDR3 loop is CASRTSGVDTGELFF. In DNA, the CDR3 is TGTGCCAGCCGAACTAGCGGGGTGGACACCGGGGAGCTGTTTTTT.

The chain joins TRBV19 to TRBJ1-1; D uncertain. Germline V CDR1 and CDR2: LNHDA, SQIVND (reference sequence). CDR3 length: 14 amino acids. The ends were cut back, 8 bases at V and 0 bases at J, with 13 bases in the middle. CDR3 sequence: CASAKDGMNTEAFF. Written as DNA, the CDR3 is TGTGCCAGTGCAAAGGACGGTATGAACACTGAAGCTTTCTTT.

This clonotype appeared many times. V and J are TRBV6-1 and TRBJ1-1; weak D call: TRBD1 (6 bases). Germline CDR1 and CDR2: MNHNS and SASEGT. The CDR3 is 15 amino acids. V was trimmed by 8 bases and J by 0 bases, leaving 16 bases between them. CDR3 coding DNA: TGTGCCAGCTGGCCTGGACAGTACATGAACACTGAAGCTTTCTTT. Translation: CASWPGQYMNTEAFF.

This clonotype was seen many times. V and J are TRBV12-3 or TRBV12-4 and TRBJ1-5; D uncertain. Trimming removed 3 bases from V and 5 bases from J, with 11 bases in between. CDR3 size: 14 residues. CDR3 loop: CASSFRAGDQPQHF. Here the CDR3 DNA reads TGTGCCAGCAGTTTTAGGGCGGGAGATCAGCCCCAGCATTTT.

This clonotype has more than one count but fewer than ten. The chain links TRBV27 to TRBJ2-5; D gene uncertain. V lost 5 bases to trimming and J lost 2 bases, with 21 bases between them. The V gene's germline CDR1 is MNHEY and CDR2 SMNVEV (reference sequence). The CDR3 has 17 residues. CDR3 residues: CASSTSRFGRRQETQYF. For the CDR3, the DNA is TGTGCCAGCAGTACATCCCGTTTCGGTCGCAGGCAAGAGACCCAGTACTTC.

This clonotype was recorded at least ten times. It may be a read error: a sequence one base away is much more abundant. The J gene is TRBJ1-6, the V gene TRBV20-1; D is perhaps TRBD1 (5 bases). CDR1 and CDR2 (germline): DFQATT, SNEGSKA (reference sequence). The CDR3 sequence is 12 residues long. The CDR3 DNA follows: TGCAGTGCTAAGGGGCCTAATTCACACCTCCACTTT. This translates into CSAKGPNSHLHF.

This clonotype was recorded at least ten times. V usage is TRBV19 and J usage is TRBJ2-5; a weak D match, TRBD2 (7 bases). Trimming took 4 bases from V and 5 from J, leaving 14 bases between them. The CDR3 has 14 residues. The germline gives CDR1 LNHDA, CDR2 SQIVND (reference sequence). CDR3 DNA sequence: TGTGCCAGTAGTACCACCGGGGGGCGGGAGACCCAGTACTTC. It specifies CASSTTGGRETQYF.

This clonotype was found many times. The chain carries TRBV6-5 and TRBJ1-2; D is unresolved. From germline, CDR1 is MNHEY and CDR2 SVGAGI. The CDR3 consists of 16 residues. Trimming left V 0 bases short and J 2 bases short, with 13 bases between. The CDR3 protein is CASSYSRPSGNYGYTF. As DNA, the CDR3 is TGTGCCAGCAGTTACTCGCGACCCTCCGGAAACTATGGCTACACCTTC.

This clonotype occurred a few times. This chain links TRBV9 with TRBJ1-3; 8 bases map to TRBD1. The CDR3 covers 16 residues. The ends lost 4 bases at V and 2 bases at J; junction bases unmatched: 8. Germline loops: CDR1 SGDLS, CDR2 YYNGEE. The CDR3 DNA reads TGTGCCAGCAGCCAAATCCTGACAGGGGCTGGAAACACCATATATTTT. As protein: CASSQILTGAGNTIYF.

There are many counts of this clonotype. The DNA for the CDR3 is TGTGCCATCAGTGAGCCGGGACAGGGGGCGGACGAGCAGTACTTC. Protein sequence: CAISEPGQGADEQYF. The chain links TRBV10-3 to TRBJ2-7; 12 nucleotides align to TRBD1. Per germline, CDR1 ENHRY and CDR2 SYGVKD. This CDR3 is 15 amino acids long. Trimming took 2 bases from V and 5 from J; bases not matched to a gene: 4.

This clonotype was observed many times. The chain joins TRBV11-3 to TRBJ2-4; no clear D gene. CDR3 length: 15 amino acids. Germline values: CDR1 SGHNT, CDR2 YENEEA. Trimming pared 0 bases from V and 10 bases from J, leaving 16 bases between. The CDR3 DNA sequence: TGTGCCAGCAGCTTAGATTATCGTGAGCAGAGTATTCAGTACTTC. It encodes CASSLDYREQSIQYF. Based on the CDR3 plus reference TRBV11-3 and TRBJ2-4, the full variable domain is EAGVVQSPRYKIIEKKQPVAFWCNPISGHNTLYWYLQNLGQGPELLIRYENEEAVDDSQLPKDRFSAERLKGVDSTLKIQPAELGDSAVYLCASSLDYREQSIQYFGAGTRLSVL.

This clonotype was counted at least ten times. This chain connects TRBV3-1 to TRBJ2-7, with a weak D call TRBD1 (6 bases). V was pared by 2 bases and J by 0 bases, with 8 bases between. Per the germline V gene, CDR1 is LGHDT and CDR2 is YNNKEL (reference sequence). The CDR3 has 14 residues. The DNA of the CDR3 is TGTGCCAGCAGCCAAAGGGGGAGCTCCTACGAGCAGTACTTC. Protein sequence: CASSQRGSSYEQYF.

This clonotype appeared many times. This rearrangement joins TRBV28 to TRBJ2-7; 9 nucleotides align to TRBD1. CDR1 is MDHEN, CDR2 SYDVKM, per germline. This CDR3 contains 15 residues. J was trimmed by 0 bases and V by 7 bases; bases with no gene match: 7. CDR3 amino acids: CASKLTGGASYEQYF. For the CDR3, the DNA is TGTGCCAGCAAACTGACAGGGGGAGCCTCCTACGAGCAGTACTTC.

This clonotype was observed many times. The J gene is TRBJ1-2, the V gene TRBV28; 8 bases are shared with TRBD1. Trimming at V came to 6 bases and at J to 3 bases, leaving 12 bases not matched to a gene. Per the germline V gene, CDR1 is MDHEN and CDR2 is SYDVKM. CDR3 length: 16 amino acids. CDR3 region: CASSLTQGEGYYGYTF. The CDR3 nucleotides read TGTGCCAGCAGCCTTACACAGGGGGAAGGATACTATGGCTACACCTTC.

CDR3 protein: CASSYSIRADQPQHF. The CDR3 DNA follows: TGTGCCAGCAGTTACTCGATTCGGGCAGATCAGCCCCAGCATTTT. This rearrangement joins TRBV6-5 to TRBJ1-5; D gene uncertain. The germline V gene has CDR1 MNHEY and CDR2 SVGAGI. V shed 0 bases and J shed 5 bases, with 11 bases lying between them. This CDR3 has 15 amino acids.

This clonotype turned up a few times. V and J are TRBV5-1 and TRBJ2-7, with 12 nucleotides matching TRBD2. J was trimmed by 5 bases and V by 0 bases; bases with no gene match: 15. CDR1 and CDR2 from the germline V gene are SGHRS and YFSETQ. The CDR3 totals 19 residues. The CDR3 DNA is TGCGCCAGCAGCTTGGGTTCAGGGGTACGACTAGCGGGAGTCCACGAGCAGTACTTC. This encodes CASSLGSGVRLAGVHEQYF.

This clonotype was picked up many times. The chain links TRBV20-1 to TRBJ1-1; 10 bases line up with TRBD1. V lost 5 bases and J lost 9; bases outside the gene matches: 18. Germline V CDR1 and CDR2: DFQATT, SNEGSKA (reference sequence). This CDR3 is built from 16 residues. Here the CDR3 DNA reads TGCAGTGCTCCTAATCGCTGGGGACAGGGGCGGATTCAAGCTTTCTTT. Protein: CSAPNRWGQGRIQAFF.

Many counts were recorded for this clonotype. The rearrangement links TRBV12-3 or TRBV12-4 to TRBJ1-2, with D perhaps matching TRBD1 (6 bases). Trimming left V 3 bases short and J 4 bases short, with 9 bases between. This CDR3 comprises 13 residues. This CDR3 is CASSFGRGYGYTF. As DNA, the CDR3 is TGTGCCAGCAGTTTCGGCAGGGGCTATGGCTACACCTTC.

This clonotype was seen repeatedly, ten times or more. This chain connects TRBV6-5 to TRBJ2-5; weak D call: TRBD2 (6 bases). Trimming left V 5 bases short and J 2 bases short, with 12 bases between. CDR1 is MNHEY and CDR2 is SVGAGI in the germline V gene. This CDR3 spans 14 amino acids. The CDR3 sequence is CASSTSSVQETQYF. The CDR3 bases are TGTGCCAGCAGTACATCTAGCGTACAAGAGACCCAGTACTTC.

This clonotype came up many times. The V call is TRBV6-1, the J call TRBJ1-6; perhaps TRBD1 as D (5 bases). The CDR3 runs to 16 residues. Germline values: CDR1 MNHNS, CDR2 SASEGT. V dropped 5 bases and J dropped 4 bases, with 15 bases sitting between them. Here the CDR3 reads CASSPPRTQYNSPLHF. The CDR3 nucleotides read TGTGCCAGCAGTCCGCCGAGGACACAGTATAATTCACCCCTCCACTTT.

This chain uses TRBV19 with TRBJ1-2; D remains ambiguous. V was pared by 5 bases and J by 7 bases, with 20 bases between. Per the germline V gene, CDR1 is LNHDA and CDR2 is SQIVND (reference sequence). The CDR3 sequence is 15 residues long. Written as DNA, the CDR3 is TGTGCCAGTAGTCCGGAGAGCTGGGTGGATTTTGGCTACACCTTC. Protein product: CASSPESWVDFGYTF.

This clonotype was detected ten times or more. This chain links TRBV20-1 with TRBJ2-5; a possible D gene is TRBD1 (7 bases). Trimming took 1 base from V and 1 from J, leaving 13 bases between them. CDR3 length equals 15 residues. Germline CDR1 reads DFQATT; CDR2 reads SNEGSKA (reference sequence). CDR3 residues: CSARGGRGVQETQYF. CDR3 DNA: TGCAGTGCTAGAGGAGGCAGGGGGGTCCAAGAGACCCAGTACTTC.

The rearrangement joins TRBV6-1 to TRBJ1-2; 7 bases align to TRBD1. The CDR3 covers 15 residues. Germline CDR1 reads MNHNS; CDR2 reads SASEGT. J lost 4 bases, V lost 2 bases, and 7 bases had no gene match. CDR3 DNA sequence: TGTGCCAGCAGTGAAATTGGAGGGGGCAGCTATGGCTACACCTTC. This translates into CASSEIGGGSYGYTF.

This chain uses TRBV19 with TRBJ2-4; perhaps D is TRBD1 or TRBD2 (6 bases each). Per the germline V gene, CDR1 is LNHDA and CDR2 is SQIVND (reference sequence). This CDR3 is built from 14 residues. Trimming shortened V by 3 bases and J by 6 bases, and 12 bases separated the two germline ends. In DNA, the CDR3 is TGTGCCAGTAGTATGGGCAGGGGAGGAAACATTCAGTACTTC. Protein: CASSMGRGGNIQYF.